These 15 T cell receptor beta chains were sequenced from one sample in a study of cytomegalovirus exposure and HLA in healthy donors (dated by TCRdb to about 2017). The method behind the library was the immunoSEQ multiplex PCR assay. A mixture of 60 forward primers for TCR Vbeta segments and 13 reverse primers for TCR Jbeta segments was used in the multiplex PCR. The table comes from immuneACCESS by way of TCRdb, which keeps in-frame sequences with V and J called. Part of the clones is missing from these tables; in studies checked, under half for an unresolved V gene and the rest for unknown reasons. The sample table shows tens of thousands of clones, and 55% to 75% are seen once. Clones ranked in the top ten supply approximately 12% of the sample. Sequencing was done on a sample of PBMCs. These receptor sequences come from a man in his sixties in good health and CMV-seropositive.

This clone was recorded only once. Here the CDR3 reads CASTRTGVLGANVLTF. The CDR3 DNA follows: TGTGCCAGTACAAGAACAGGGGTGCTGGGGGCCAACGTCCTGACTTTC. J is TRBJ2-6 and V is TRBV11-2; 7 bases line up with TRBD1. This CDR3 comprises 16 residues. The ends lost 9 bases at V and 4 bases at J; junction bases unmatched: 12. Germline V gene sequence: CDR1 SGHAT, CDR2 FQNNGV.

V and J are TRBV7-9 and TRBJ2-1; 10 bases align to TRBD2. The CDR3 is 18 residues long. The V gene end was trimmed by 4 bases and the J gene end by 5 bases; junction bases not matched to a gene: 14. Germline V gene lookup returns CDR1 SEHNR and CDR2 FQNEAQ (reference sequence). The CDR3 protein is CASSSLAGVGRANNEQFF. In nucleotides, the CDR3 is TGTGCCAGCAGCTCTCTAGCGGGAGTAGGGCGTGCGAACAATGAGCAGTTCTTC.

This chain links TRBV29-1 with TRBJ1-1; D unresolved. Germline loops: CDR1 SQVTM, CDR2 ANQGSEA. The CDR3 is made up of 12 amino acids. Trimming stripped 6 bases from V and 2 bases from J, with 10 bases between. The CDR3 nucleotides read TGCAGCGTCCAGACACCAAACACTGAAGCTTTCTTT. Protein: CSVQTPNTEAFF.

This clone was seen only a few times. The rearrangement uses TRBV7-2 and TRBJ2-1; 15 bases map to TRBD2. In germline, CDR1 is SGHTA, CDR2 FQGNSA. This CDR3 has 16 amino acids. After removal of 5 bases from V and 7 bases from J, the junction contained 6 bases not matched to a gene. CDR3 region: CASSPRTSGRVNEQFF. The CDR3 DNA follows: TGTGCCAGCAGCCCCCGGACTAGCGGGAGGGTAAATGAGCAGTTCTTC.

The CDR3 is CASSLLEGTDTQYF. The CDR3 DNA reads as TGTGCCAGCAGCTTATTGGAGGGCACAGATACGCAGTATTTT. V gene TRBV7-2 combines with J gene TRBJ2-3; D perhaps matches TRBD2 (5 bases). This CDR3 comprises 14 residues. Germline CDR1 is SGHTA and CDR2 is FQGNSA. Trimming removed 2 bases at V and 1 base at J, with 7 bases between.

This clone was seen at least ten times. CDR3 in DNA: TGTGCCAGCAGTCCTCGGACTAGCGGGGTGTACGAGCAGTACTTC. Its translation: CASSPRTSGVYEQYF. The genes are TRBV28 and TRBJ2-7; the match to TRBD2 covers 12 bases. After removal of 5 bases from V and 4 bases from J, the junction contained 6 bases not matched to a gene. CDR1 and CDR2 from the germline V gene are MDHEN and SYDVKM. There are 15 residues in the CDR3.

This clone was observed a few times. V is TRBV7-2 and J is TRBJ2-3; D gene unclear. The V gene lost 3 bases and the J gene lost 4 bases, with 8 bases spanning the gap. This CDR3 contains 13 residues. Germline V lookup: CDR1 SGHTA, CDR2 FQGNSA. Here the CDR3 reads CASSFAEADTQYF. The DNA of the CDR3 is TGTGCCAGCAGCTTCGCAGAGGCAGATACGCAGTATTTT.

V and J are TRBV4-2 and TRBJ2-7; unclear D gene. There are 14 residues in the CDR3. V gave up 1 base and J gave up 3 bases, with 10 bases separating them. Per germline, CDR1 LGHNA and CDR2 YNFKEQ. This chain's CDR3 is CASSQGTQSYEQYF. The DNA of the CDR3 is TGTGCCAGCAGCCAAGGAACACAGAGCTACGAGCAGTACTTC.

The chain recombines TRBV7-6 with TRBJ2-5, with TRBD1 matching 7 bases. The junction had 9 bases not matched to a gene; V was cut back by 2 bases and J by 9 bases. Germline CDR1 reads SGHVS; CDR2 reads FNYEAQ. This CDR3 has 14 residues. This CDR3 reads CASSLNRGTTSQYF. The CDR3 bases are TGTGCCAGCAGCTTAAACAGGGGTACTACGTCCCAGTACTTC.

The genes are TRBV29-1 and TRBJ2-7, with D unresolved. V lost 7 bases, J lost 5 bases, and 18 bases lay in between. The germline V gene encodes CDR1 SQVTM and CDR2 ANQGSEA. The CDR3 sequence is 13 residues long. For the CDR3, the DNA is TGCAGCGCCTCCCGAGGAATTGGTCACGAGCAGTACTTC. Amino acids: CSASRGIGHEQYF.

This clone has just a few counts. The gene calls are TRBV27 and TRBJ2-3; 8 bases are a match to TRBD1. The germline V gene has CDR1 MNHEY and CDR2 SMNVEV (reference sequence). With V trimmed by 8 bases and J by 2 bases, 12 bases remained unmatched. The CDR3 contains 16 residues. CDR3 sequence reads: CASSRFQGAPTDTQYF. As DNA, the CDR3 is TGTGCCAGCTCACGGTTCCAGGGGGCCCCCACAGATACGCAGTATTTT.

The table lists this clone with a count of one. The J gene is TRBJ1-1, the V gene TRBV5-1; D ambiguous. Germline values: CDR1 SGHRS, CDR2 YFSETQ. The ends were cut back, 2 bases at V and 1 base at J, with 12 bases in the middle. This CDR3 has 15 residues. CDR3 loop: CASSLLFEGNTEAFF. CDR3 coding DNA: TGCGCCAGCAGCTTACTCTTTGAGGGGAACACTGAAGCTTTCTTT.

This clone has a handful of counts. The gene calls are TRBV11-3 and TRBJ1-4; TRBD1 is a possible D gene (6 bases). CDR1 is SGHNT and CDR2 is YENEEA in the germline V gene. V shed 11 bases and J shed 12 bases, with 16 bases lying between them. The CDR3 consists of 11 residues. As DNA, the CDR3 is TGTGCCGCCGTTGCGGGGGGCGAACTGTTTTTT. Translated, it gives CAAVAGGELFF.

Here the CDR3 reads CASSRQGWATEAFF. The DNA of the CDR3 is TGTGCCAGCAGCAGACAGGGTTGGGCGACTGAAGCTTTCTTT. This sequence joins TRBV11-2 and TRBJ1-1; 7 positions match TRBD1. Germline-derived CDR1 and CDR2 are SGHAT and FQNNGV. V shed 5 bases, J shed 5 bases, and the junction held 8 bases outside the gene matches. The length of the CDR3 is 14 residues.

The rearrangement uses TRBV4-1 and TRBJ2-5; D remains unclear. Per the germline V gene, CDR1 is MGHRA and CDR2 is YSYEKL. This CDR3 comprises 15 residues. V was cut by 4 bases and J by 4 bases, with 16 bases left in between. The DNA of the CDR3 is TGCGCCAGCAGCCGAATTCCCGGGTTCCGAGAGACCCAGTACTTC. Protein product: CASSRIPGFRETQYF.